Listed below are T cell receptor beta chains from one sample, sequenced in a study of OX40 agonist ivuxolimab in advanced cancers. TCRdb keeps only in-frame clones here, not all; method: immunoSEQ multiplex PCR. The top ten clones hold roughly 0.5% of a sample with approximately 100,000 clones, 87% of them seen once. The sample was CD4+ or CD8+ T cells sorted from blood, taken in a trial of the OX40 agonist ivuxolimab. Source of these receptors: an adult with an advanced solid tumor such as melanoma, head and neck, liver or kidney cancer. Each CDR3 is given with its conserved first and last residue. D genes are given only for firm matches. Clone size, where shown, is once, few, many, or a class for clones that have expanded.

V	J	D	size	CDR3	DNA
TRBV5-6	TRBJ1-2	.	.	CASSRGQEIGYTF	TGTGCCAGCAGCCGGGGGCAAGAGATTGGCTACACCTTC
TRBV18	TRBJ2-3	.	.	CASSLGGLQDTQYF	TGTGCCAGCTCCCTGGGGGGGCTCCAGGATACGCAGTATTTT
TRBV27	TRBJ2-7	TRBD2	.	CASSWTSAGYEQYF	TGTGCCAGCAGTTGGACTAGTGCAGGGTACGAGCAGTACTTC
TRBV18	TRBJ1-2	.	.	CASSPLDSNGYTF	TGTGCCAGCTCACCCCTGGACAGTAACGGCTACACCTTC
TRBV19	TRBJ2-3	TRBD2	.	CASSLDPSSGGVDTQYF	TGTGCCAGTAGCCTGGACCCCTCTAGCGGGGGGGTGGATACGCAGTATTTT
TRBV4-1	TRBJ1-5	.	.	CASSPPDSNQPQHF	TGCGCCAGCAGCCCCCCAGACAGCAATCAGCCCCAGCATTTT
TRBV9	TRBJ1-1	.	.	CASSVRVNTEAFF	TGTGCCAGCAGCGTCAGAGTGAACACTGAAGCTTTCTTT
TRBV6-6	TRBJ2-6	.	.	CASRTSGANVLTF	TGTGCCAGCCGGACCTCTGGGGCCAACGTCCTGACTTTC
TRBV5-1	TRBJ1-2	.	.	CASSLGQGSYGYTF	TGCGCCAGCAGCTTGGGCCAGGGGAGCTATGGCTACACCTTC
TRBV7-9	TRBJ1-5	TRBD1	.	CASSGGQGVSYGQPQHF	TGTGCCAGCAGCGGAGGACAGGGGGTGTCATATGGTCAGCCCCAGCATTTT
TRBV9	TRBJ2-3	.	once	CASSAPGGSLTDTQYF	TGTGCCAGCAGCGCGCCCGGAGGTAGCCTCACAGATACGCAGTATTTT
TRBV5-4	TRBJ1-1	.	.	CASSSGTENTEAFF	TGTGCCAGCAGCAGCGGGACGGAGAACACTGAAGCTTTCTTT
TRBV5-1	TRBJ1-4	.	.	CASSLEGVTNEKLFF	TGCGCCAGCAGCTTGGAAGGGGTAACTAATGAAAAACTGTTTTTT
TRBV7-9	TRBJ2-7	.	.	CASSFGSNAGEQYF	TGTGCCAGCAGCTTCGGATCAAACGCCGGCGAGCAGTACTTC
TRBV7-2	TRBJ2-3	TRBD2	.	CASSSRTSGAGDTQYF	TGTGCCAGCAGCTCCCGAACTAGCGGGGCGGGGGATACGCAGTATTTT
TRBV6-5	TRBJ2-5	TRBD1	.	CASGTGGGTQYF	TGTGCCAGCGGGACAGGGGGCGGGACCCAGTACTTC
TRBV6-5	TRBJ1-2	.	.	CASGGHRGPNYGYTF	TGTGCCAGTGGGGGGCACAGAGGACCTAACTATGGCTACACCTTC
TRBV7-2	TRBJ2-3	.	.	CASGPLRTDTQYF	TGTGCCAGCGGCCCCCTCCGCACAGATACGCAGTATTTT
TRBV7-6	TRBJ2-2	TRBD2	.	CASSPTSGGTGELFF	TGTGCCAGCAGCCCAACTAGCGGGGGCACCGGGGAGCTGTTTTTT
TRBV7-6	TRBJ2-7	TRBD1	.	CASSWDRIRYEQYF	TGTGCCAGCAGCTGGGACAGGATCAGATACGAGCAGTACTTC
TRBV4-3	TRBJ1-3	.	.	CASSQEVGNTIYF	TGCGCCAGCAGCCAAGAAGTTGGAAACACCATATATTTT
TRBV5-4	TRBJ2-1	.	.	CASSQGTDKNNEQFF	TGTGCCAGCAGCCAGGGGACGGACAAAAACAATGAGCAGTTCTTC
TRBV7-2	TRBJ1-2	.	.	CASSPRILKDYGYTF	TGTGCCAGCAGCCCAAGGATTCTCAAGGACTACGGCTACACCTTC
TRBV11-2	TRBJ2-7	.	.	CASSLDSRRVVTYEQYF	TGTGCCAGCAGCTTAGATTCCCGCAGGGTGGTTACCTACGAGCAGTACTTC
TRBV7-8	TRBJ2-7	.	.	CASSLPGLGRQEQYF	TGTGCCAGCAGCTTACCGGGCCTCGGGCGCCAGGAGCAGTACTTC
TRBV4-1	TRBJ1-2	TRBD1	.	CASSQPRDSRAYGYTF	TGCGCCAGCAGCCAACCCCGGGACAGCCGCGCCTATGGCTACACCTTC
TRBV11-3	TRBJ2-6	.	.	CASSPGDPGANVLTF	TGTGCCAGCAGCCCCGGGGACCCTGGGGCCAACGTCCTGACTTTC
TRBV5-6	TRBJ1-2	.	once	CASTFGENYGYTF	TGTGCCAGCACCTTCGGGGAAAACTATGGCTACACCTTC
TRBV7-6	TRBJ2-1	.	.	CASSLAGQYNEQFF	TGTGCCAGCAGCTTAGCCGGACAGTACAATGAGCAGTTCTTC
TRBV6-1	TRBJ2-3	TRBD2	.	CASSGRVGGDTDTQYF	TGTGCCAGCAGTGGCCGAGTGGGGGGGGACACAGATACGCAGTATTTT
TRBV7-9	TRBJ2-1	.	.	CASSATGYNEQFF	TGTGCCAGCAGCGCCACAGGGTACAATGAGCAGTTCTTC
TRBV7-3	TRBJ2-1	.	.	CASSFQSGGFNEQFF	TGTGCCAGCAGCTTCCAGAGTGGGGGTTTCAATGAGCAGTTCTTC
TRBV6-4	TRBJ2-3	.	once	CASSEGGAGDTQYF	TGTGCCAGCAGTGAGGGGGGGGCGGGAGATACGCAGTATTTT
TRBV18	TRBJ1-1	.	.	CASSPRGQGGWDTEAFF	TGTGCCAGCTCACCACGGGGACAAGGGGGGTGGGACACTGAAGCTTTCTTT
TRBV18	TRBJ2-7	.	.	CASSPRSQVWSPYEQYF	TGTGCCAGCTCACCACGATCACAGGTTTGGTCCCCCTACGAGCAGTACTTC
TRBV28	TRBJ1-6	TRBD1	.	CASSWAGGNSPLHF	TGTGCCAGCAGTTGGGCAGGGGGCAATTCACCCCTCCACTTT
TRBV2	TRBJ1-6	.	few	CASSEEAGDNSPLHF	TGTGCCAGCAGTGAAGAGGCTGGGGATAATTCACCCCTCCACTTT
TRBV5-1	TRBJ2-1	TRBD1	.	CASSLSGQGSYNEQFF	TGCGCCAGCAGCTTGTCGGGACAGGGGTCCTACAATGAGCAGTTCTTC
TRBV29-1	TRBJ2-7	.	.	CSVARTRASAEQYF	TGCAGCGTTGCGCGGACGCGGGCTAGCGCCGAGCAGTACTTC
TRBV9	TRBJ2-1	.	.	CASSHPVGQGGNEQFF	TGTGCCAGCAGCCATCCCGTTGGACAGGGAGGGAATGAGCAGTTCTTC
TRBV19	TRBJ1-1	.	.	CAILGSGKTEAFF	TGTGCAATTCTGGGGAGTGGTAAGACTGAAGCTTTCTTT
TRBV7-3	TRBJ1-1	.	.	CASSSDPSGEAFF	TGTGCCAGCAGCTCGGACCCCTCCGGTGAAGCTTTCTTT
TRBV2	TRBJ1-2	.	once	CASSLAGANYGYTF	TGTGCCAGCAGCTTAGCAGGGGCAAACTATGGCTACACCTTC